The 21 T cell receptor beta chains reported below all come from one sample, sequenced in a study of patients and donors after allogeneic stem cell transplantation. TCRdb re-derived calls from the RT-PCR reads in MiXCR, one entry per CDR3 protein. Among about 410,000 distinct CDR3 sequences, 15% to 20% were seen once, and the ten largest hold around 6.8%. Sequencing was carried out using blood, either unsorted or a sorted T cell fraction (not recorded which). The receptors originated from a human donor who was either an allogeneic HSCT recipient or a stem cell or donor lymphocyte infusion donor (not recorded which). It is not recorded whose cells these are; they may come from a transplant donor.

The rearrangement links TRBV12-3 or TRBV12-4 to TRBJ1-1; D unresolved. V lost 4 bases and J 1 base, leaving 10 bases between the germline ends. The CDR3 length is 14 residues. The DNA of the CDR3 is TGTGCCAGCAGTTCGACACCGACGAACACTGAAGCTTTCTTT. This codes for CASSSTPTNTEAFF.

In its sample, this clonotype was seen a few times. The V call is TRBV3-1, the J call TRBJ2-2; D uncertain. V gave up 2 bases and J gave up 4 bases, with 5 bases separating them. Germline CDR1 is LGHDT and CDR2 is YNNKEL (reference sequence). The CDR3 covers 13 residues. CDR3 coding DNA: TGTGCCAGCAGCCAAAGGAGCACCGGGGAGCTGTTTTTT. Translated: CASSQRSTGELFF.

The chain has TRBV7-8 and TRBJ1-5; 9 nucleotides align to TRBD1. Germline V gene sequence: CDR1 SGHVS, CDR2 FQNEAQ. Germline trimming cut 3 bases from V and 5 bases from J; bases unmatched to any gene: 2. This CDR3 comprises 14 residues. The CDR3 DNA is TGTGCCAGCAGCTTCAGGGACAGGGATCAGCCCCAGCATTTT. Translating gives CASSFRDRDQPQHF.

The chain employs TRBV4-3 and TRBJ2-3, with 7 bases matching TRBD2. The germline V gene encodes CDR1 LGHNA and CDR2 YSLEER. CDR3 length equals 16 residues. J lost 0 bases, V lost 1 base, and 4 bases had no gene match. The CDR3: CASSQVAGHSTDTQYF. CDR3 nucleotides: TGCGCCAGCAGCCAAGTAGCGGGTCATAGCACAGATACGCAGTATTTT.

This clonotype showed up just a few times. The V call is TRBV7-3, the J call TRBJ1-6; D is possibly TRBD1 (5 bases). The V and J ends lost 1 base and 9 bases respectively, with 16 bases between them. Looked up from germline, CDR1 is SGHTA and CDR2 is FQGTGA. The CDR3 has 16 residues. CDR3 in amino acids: CASSLRGVLGGSPLHF. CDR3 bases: TGTGCCAGCAGCTTAAGAGGTGTCCTCGGGGGTTCACCCCTCCACTTT.

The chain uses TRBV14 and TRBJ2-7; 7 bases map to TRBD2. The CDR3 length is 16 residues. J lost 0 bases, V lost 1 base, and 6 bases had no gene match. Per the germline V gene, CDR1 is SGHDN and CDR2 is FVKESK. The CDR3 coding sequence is TGTGCCAGCAGCCAAGCCGGCGGGAGTCTCTCCTACGAGCAGTACTTC. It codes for CASSQAGGSLSYEQYF.

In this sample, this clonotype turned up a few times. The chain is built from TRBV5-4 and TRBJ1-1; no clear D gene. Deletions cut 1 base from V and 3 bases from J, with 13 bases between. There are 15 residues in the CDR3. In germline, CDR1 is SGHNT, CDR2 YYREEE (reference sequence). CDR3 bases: TGTGCCAGCAGCTTGTCTGTCAGCCCGGACACTGAAGCTTTCTTT. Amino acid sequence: CASSLSVSPDTEAFF.

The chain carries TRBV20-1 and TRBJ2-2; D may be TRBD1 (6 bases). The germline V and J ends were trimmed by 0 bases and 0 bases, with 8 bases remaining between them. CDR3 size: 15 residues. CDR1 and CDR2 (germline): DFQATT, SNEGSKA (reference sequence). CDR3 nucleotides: TGCAGTGCTAGAGATGGGACAACGAACACCGGGGAGCTGTTTTTT. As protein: CSARDGTTNTGELFF.

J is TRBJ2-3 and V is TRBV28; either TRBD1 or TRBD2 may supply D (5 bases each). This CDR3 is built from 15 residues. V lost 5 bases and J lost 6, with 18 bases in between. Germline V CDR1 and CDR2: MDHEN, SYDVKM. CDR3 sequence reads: CASSPVPGTADTQYF. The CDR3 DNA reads TGTGCCAGCAGTCCCGTACCTGGGACGGCTGATACGCAGTATTTT.

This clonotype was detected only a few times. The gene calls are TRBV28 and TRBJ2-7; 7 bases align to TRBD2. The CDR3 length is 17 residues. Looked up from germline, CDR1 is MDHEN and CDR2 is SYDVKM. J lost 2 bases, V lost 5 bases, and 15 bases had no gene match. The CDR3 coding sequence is TGTGCCAGCAGTCCCGGAGGGCGGGGGAGGTATCCCTACGAGCAGTACTTC. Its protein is CASSPGGRGRYPYEQYF.

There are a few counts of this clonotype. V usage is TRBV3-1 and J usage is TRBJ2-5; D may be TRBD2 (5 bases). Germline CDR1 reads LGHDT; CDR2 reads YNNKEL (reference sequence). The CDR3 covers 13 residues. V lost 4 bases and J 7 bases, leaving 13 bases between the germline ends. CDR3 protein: CASSRGRVGTQYF. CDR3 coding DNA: TGTGCCAGCAGCCGAGGGCGGGTGGGGACCCAGTACTTC.

The CDR3 is CAGQVGLARGAETQYF. As DNA, the CDR3 is TGTGCCGGTCAGGTTGGACTAGCCCGAGGGGCAGAGACCCAGTACTTC. The V call is TRBV2, the J call TRBJ2-5; 8 nucleotides line up with TRBD2. Germline V gene sequence: CDR1 SNHLY, CDR2 FYNNEI. The CDR3 consists of 16 residues. V lost 11 bases and J lost 4; bases outside the gene matches: 18.

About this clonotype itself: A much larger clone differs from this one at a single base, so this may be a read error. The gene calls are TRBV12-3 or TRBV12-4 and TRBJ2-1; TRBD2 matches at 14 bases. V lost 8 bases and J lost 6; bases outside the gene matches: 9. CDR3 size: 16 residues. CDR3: CASCLGTSGRSNEQFF. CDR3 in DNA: TGTGCCAGCTGTCTTGGGACTAGCGGGAGATCCAATGAGCAGTTCTTC.

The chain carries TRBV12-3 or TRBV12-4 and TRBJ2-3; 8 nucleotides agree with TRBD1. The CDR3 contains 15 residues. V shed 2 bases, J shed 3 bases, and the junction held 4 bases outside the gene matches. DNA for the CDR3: TGTGCCAGCAGTTTACAGGACAGGGTAACAGATACGCAGTATTTT. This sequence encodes CASSLQDRVTDTQYF.

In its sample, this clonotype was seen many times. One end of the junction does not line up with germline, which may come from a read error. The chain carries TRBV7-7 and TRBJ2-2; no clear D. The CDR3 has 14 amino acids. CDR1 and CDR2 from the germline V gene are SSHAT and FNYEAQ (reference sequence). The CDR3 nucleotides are TGTGCTAGCAGCTTAAACGAAAACACCGGGGAGCTGTTTTTT. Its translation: CASSLNENTGELFF.

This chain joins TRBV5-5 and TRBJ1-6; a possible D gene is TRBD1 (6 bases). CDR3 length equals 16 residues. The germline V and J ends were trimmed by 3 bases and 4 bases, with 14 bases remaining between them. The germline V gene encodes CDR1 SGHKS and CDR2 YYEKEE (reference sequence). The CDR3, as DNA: TGTGCCAGCAGCTCACGCGGACAGTGGTATAATTCACCCCTCCACTTT. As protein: CASSSRGQWYNSPLHF.

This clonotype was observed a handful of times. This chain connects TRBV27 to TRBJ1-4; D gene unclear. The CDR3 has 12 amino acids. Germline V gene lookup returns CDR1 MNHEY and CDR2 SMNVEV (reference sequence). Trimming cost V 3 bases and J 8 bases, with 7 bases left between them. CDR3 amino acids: CASSLNSEKLFF. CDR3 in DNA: TGTGCCAGCAGTTTGAACAGCGAAAAACTGTTTTTT.

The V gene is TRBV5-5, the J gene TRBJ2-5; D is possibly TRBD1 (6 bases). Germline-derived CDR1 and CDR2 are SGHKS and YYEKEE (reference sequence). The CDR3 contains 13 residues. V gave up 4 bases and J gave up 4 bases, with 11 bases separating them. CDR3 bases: TGTGCCAGCAGCCGCAGGGGTGGAGAGACCCAGTACTTC. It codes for CASSRRGGETQYF.

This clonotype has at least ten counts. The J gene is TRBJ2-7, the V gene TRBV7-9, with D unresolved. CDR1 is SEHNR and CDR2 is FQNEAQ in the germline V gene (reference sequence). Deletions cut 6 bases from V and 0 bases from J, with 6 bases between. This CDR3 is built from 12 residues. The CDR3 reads CASSLTSYEQYF. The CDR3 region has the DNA TGTGCCAGCAGTTTAACCTCCTACGAGCAGTACTTC.

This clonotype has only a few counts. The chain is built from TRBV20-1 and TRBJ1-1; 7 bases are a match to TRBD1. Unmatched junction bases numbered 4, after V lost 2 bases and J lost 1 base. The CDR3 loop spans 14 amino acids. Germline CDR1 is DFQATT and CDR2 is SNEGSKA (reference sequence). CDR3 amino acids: CSARKGGSNTEAFF. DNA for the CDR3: TGCAGTGCTAGAAAAGGGGGCTCGAACACTGAAGCTTTCTTT.

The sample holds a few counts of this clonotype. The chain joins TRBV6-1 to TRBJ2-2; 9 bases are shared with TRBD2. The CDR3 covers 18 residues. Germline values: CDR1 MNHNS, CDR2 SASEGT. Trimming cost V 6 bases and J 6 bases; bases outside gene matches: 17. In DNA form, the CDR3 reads TGTGCCAGCAGCCACCTTGGTAGCGGGGGTGTCTCCGCCGGGGAGCTGTTTTTT. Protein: CASSHLGSGGVSAGELFF.